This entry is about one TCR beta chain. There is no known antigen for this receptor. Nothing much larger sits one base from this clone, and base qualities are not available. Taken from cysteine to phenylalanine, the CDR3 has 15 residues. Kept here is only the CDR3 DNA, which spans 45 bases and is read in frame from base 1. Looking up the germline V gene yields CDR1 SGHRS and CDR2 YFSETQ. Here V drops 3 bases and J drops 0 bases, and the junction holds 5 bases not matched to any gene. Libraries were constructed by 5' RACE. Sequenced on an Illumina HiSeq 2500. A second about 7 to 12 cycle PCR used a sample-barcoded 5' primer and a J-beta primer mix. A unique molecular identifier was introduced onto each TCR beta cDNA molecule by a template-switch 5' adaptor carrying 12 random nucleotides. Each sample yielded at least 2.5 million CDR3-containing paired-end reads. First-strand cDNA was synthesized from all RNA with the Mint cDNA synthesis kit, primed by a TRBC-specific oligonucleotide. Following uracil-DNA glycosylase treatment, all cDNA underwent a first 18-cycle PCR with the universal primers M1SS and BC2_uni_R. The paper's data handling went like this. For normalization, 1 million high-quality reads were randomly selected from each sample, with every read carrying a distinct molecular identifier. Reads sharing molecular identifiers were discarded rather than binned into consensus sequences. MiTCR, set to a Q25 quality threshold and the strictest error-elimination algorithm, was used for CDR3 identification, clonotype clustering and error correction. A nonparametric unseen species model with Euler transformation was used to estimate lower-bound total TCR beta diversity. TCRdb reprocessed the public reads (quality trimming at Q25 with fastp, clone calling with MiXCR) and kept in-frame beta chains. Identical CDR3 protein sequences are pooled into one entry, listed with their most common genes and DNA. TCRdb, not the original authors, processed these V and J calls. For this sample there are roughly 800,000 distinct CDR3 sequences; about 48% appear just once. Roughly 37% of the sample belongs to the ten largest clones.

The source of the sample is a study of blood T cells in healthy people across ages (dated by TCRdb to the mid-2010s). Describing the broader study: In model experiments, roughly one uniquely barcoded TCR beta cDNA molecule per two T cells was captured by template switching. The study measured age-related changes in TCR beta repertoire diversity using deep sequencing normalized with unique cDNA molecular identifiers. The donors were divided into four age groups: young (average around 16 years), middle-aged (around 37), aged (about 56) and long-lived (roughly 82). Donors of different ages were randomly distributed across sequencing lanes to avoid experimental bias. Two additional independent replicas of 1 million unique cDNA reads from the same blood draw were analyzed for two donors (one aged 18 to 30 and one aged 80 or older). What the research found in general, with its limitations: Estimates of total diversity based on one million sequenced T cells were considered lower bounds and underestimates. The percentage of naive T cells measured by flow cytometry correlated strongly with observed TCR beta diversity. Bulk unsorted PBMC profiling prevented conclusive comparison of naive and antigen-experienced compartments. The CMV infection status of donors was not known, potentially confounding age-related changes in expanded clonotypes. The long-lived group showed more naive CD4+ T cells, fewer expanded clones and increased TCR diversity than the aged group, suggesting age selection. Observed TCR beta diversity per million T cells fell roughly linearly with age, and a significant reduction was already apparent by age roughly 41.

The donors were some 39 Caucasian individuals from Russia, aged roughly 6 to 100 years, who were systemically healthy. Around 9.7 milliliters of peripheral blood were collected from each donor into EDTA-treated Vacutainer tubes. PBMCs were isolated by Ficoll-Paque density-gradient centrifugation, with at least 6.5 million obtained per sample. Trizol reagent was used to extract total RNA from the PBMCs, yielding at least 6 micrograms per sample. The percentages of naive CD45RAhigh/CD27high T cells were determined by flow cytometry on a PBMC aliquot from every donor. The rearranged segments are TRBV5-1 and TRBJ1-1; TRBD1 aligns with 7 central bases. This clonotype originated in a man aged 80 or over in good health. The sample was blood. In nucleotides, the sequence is TGCGCCAGCAGCTGGGGAGGGGGCATGAACACTGAAGCTTTCTTT. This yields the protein CASSWGGGMNTEAFF. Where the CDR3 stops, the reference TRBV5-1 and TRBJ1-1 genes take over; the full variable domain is KAGVTQTPRYLIKTRGQQVTLSCSPISGHRSVSWYQQTPGQGLQFLFEYFSETQRNKGNFPGRFSGRQFSNSRSEMNVSTLELGDSALYLCASSWGGGMNTEAFFGQGTRLTVV.